This T cell receptor beta chain was obtained from a study of cytomegalovirus exposure and HLA in healthy donors (dated by TCRdb to 2016 to 2017). With regard to the full study: An earlier analysis of 550 to 700 of the donors reported 250 to 300 Gb of sequence data and 117 million unique TCR beta sequences from 150 million to 200 million T cells. About 310 gigabases of sequencing data and 78 million or so unique TCR sequences were included in an early release covering roughly 700 HLA-typed donors. Among the roughly 410 genotyped donors, under 90% belonged to the genetic ancestry cluster associated with self-reported Caucasian donors. The aim of the study was to test whether cataloging public T cell receptors could identify signatures of past pathogen exposure. The study used immunosequencing to profile the T cell repertoires of approximately 650 subjects and linked those repertoires to cytomegalovirus serostatus. A separate validation cohort of more than 100 different subjects was used in addition to the roughly 700-subject first cohort. To predict cytomegalovirus infection status, the study combined high-throughput TCR immunosequencing, statistical association of individual TCRs with disease status, and machine learning. In a later analysis, previously published TCR beta repertoires from more than 500 donors were re-analyzed and high-resolution HLA genotyping was added so that TCR occurrence patterns could be studied. The later analysis used no new phenotypic data to find candidate immune exposures, relying instead on TCR beta sequences and their occurrence across donors. In an earlier analysis of several hundred of the donors, high-throughput TCR beta sequencing was used to judge whether each TCR beta V gene segment behaved as functional or pseudogenic. Donor age, sex, ethnicity and CMV serostatus were compiled together with the repertoire data. A later genetic analysis used genome-wide SNP genotypes for about three fifths of the 666 donors, treating that subset as a discovery cohort. Every discovery cohort repertoire had been produced on one sequencing platform. HLA typing covered class I and class II loci at four-digit resolution. The number of typed donors differed by locus: 629-630 for A, B, C, DRB1 and DQB1; some 500 for DQA1; around 610 for DPA1; and some 450 for DPB1. About five DR-DQ haplotypes were handled as single units for association and clustering, since linkage in the cohort was strong. Across some 400 genotyped donors of the cohort, an average of about 220,000 unique TCR beta nucleotide sequences per donor were sequenced, and roughly 17% of those sequences were non-productive. General findings and caveats noted by the study authors: In a later analysis, the rate of TCR association differed among HLA loci, with DRB1 alleles having the most associated TCRs and HLA-C alleles having the fewest. A later analysis found that HLA-associated TCR beta chains were more clonally expanded and had lower generation probabilities than equally common non-associated chains. A later analysis found that most CMV-associated TCR beta chains appeared HLA-restricted, with HLA associations seemingly driven largely by CMV exposure. HLA typing was unavailable for some donors at each locus, so association tests used only the typed subset. The classifier was reported to diagnose cytomegalovirus status with high specificity and sensitivity in both the original cohort and the validation cohort. The presence/absence analyses assumed that sequencing depth was roughly uniform across donors, and that assumption may not be true. Because counts were too low, seventeen rarely observed V segments, including chromosome 9 orphons, were left out of the earlier analysis of several hundred of the donors. Correlated functional status among segregating V segments might be attributable to linkage disequilibrium, but an unknown experimental factor could not be ruled out. For the cohort, immune exposure information was limited to CMV serostatus. Assigning TCR associations to individual alleles was difficult when HLA alleles, especially DR and DQ, strongly co-occurred. In an earlier analysis of some 550 of the donors, most TCR beta V segments were observed in productive rearrangements about 87% or about 30% of the time, broadly matching IMGT annotations. According to the authors, the approach could potentially be generalized to other disease states and immunological phenotypes. Only TCR beta chains were sequenced in this cohort, and the absence of alpha or paired-chain data limited detectable features. Specific HLA alleles were associated with 15,000 to 20,000 TCR beta sequences at a false discovery rate of 0.05 in a later analysis. A further reported finding was that TCR beta sequences accurately predicted the HLA-A and HLA-B alleles for most subjects in the first cohort. V-gene and J-gene trimming of TCR beta chains was associated with a missense DCLRE1C variant in a later genetic analysis, and the association was replicated in an independent cohort. In a later genetic analysis, fewer N-insertions in productive TCRs were reported among donors in an Asian-associated ancestry cluster than the roughly 710-donor mean. Several of the top co-occurrence clusters appeared to be linked to parvovirus B19, influenza, CMV and Epstein-Barr virus, according to a later analysis. In vitro tests confirmed that a few of the cytomegalovirus-associated TCR beta chains recognize cytomegalovirus antigens. While some public TCRs were present in many individuals, most TCR sequences turned up only very rarely across donors. Some IMGT-functional V segments, including TRBV6-2 and TRBV6-3, could not be told apart with the 87-base-pair reads, so those segments were excluded. A cluster of highly shared sequence variants was judged likely to be a technical artifact of the sequencing pipeline. In the study, around 160 TCR beta chains were listed as associated with cytomegalovirus.

According to the germline V gene, CDR1 reads SQVTM and CDR2 reads ANQGSEA. V sheds 5 bases and J sheds 5 bases, leaving 9 bases between their ends. The CDR3, from cysteine to phenylalanine, totals 12 residues. The only DNA kept is the CDR3, 36 bases in frame from the first base. Libraries were made using the immunoSEQ multiplex PCR assay. The multiplex PCR relied on a mix of 60 forward primers for TCR Vbeta segments and 13 reverse primers for TCR Jbeta segments. The CDR3 region of rearranged TCR beta genes was amplified from genomic DNA with a multiplex PCR assay. The Illumina HiSeq System was used to sequence the amplified TCR beta libraries as 87-base-pair reads. For the original study's pipeline: A later analysis tallied around 80 million unique TCR beta chains across the 666 repertoires, and approximately 9.9 million of those chains were shared by two or more donors. A nearest-neighbor algorithm error-corrected the raw reads and collapsed the reads into unique sequences, merging closely related sequences to remove PCR and sequencing errors. CDR3 sequences were aligned to IMGT reference sequences to assign V, D and J gene segments. For a sequence to be retained, at least a six-nucleotide match to both a V gene segment and a J gene segment was required. A rearrangement counted as productive if the CDR3 had no stop codons and remained in frame with V and J, and every other rearrangement counted as non-productive. Following IMGT convention, CDR3 was defined as the stretch from the second conserved V-encoded cysteine up to the conserved J-encoded phenylalanine. The earlier analysis of 587 of the donors excluded sequences that lacked an unambiguous match to a single V gene segment. In an earlier analysis of around 590 of the donors, a V segment was called functional when productive rearrangements were above 56.7%, and segregating when the standard deviation between donors exceeded 5%. A statistical classification framework was built for diagnosing cytomegalovirus status from the catalog of TCR beta chain sequences. V and J gene assignment, in a later analysis, came from comparing TCR nucleotide sequences with IMGT/GENE-DB human TR gene sequences. A later analysis assigned CDR3 sequences and most-parsimonious VDJ recombination scenarios with the TCRdist pipeline. In a later analysis, each TCR beta chain was defined by its CDR3 amino acid sequence together with its V-gene family, and reads lacking a unique V-gene family were excluded. A later analysis removed several hundred highly shared, low-generation-probability nucleotide sequences to deal with suspected cross-contamination and a sequencing artifact. In a later analysis, a clonal expansion index for each public chain was calculated from normalized within-repertoire ranks of inferred template counts. In a later analysis, generation probabilities were computed with a VDJ recombination model fitted to out-of-frame rearrangements, and the resulting probabilities were checked against IGoR. A later analysis scored TCR-TCR, TCR-HLA and TCR-CMV co-occurrence with hypergeometric tests, applying a repertoire-size bias correction to TCR pairs. False discovery rates were estimated in a later analysis by permuting HLA or CMV assignments 20 times. In a later analysis, co-occurring TCRs were grouped using DBSCAN, and TCRdist sequence similarity was added for clustering within HLA-allele-positive subsets. For co-occurrence clustering, repertoires with fewer than 30,000 or more than 120,000 public chains were excluded, along with roughly 5 repertoires with anomalous nucleotide sharing. Not all clones reach the TCRdb copy of this immuneACCESS table, which keeps in-frame sequences only. Checked studies attribute under half of the gap to unresolved V genes and leave the rest unexplained. D and trimming come from the DNA, and the V and J calls and clone size come from that table. The sample records about 180,000 clones, 65% to 80% of which are singletons. The leading ten clones occupy 2% to 3% of the sample.

The cohort was made up of 666 healthy bone marrow donors. All cohort members were sampled while nominally healthy, although unrecorded immune exposures were likely present. The donor tested CMV seropositive and was one of the 289 seropositive cohort members. Every donor gave a peripheral blood sample, and the peripheral blood mononuclear cells from that sample were used for TCR beta sequencing. The Qiagen DNeasy Blood Extraction Kit was used to extract genomic DNA from the blood cell samples. Of note for this clone: Its antigen remains unidentified. No quality values exist for individual bases; no much larger clone is one base distant.

Recombination linked TRBV29-1 to TRBJ2-2; the D gene is possibly TRBD1, with 6 bases matching. The source is a young woman in good health and CMV-seropositive. Sequencing used PBMCs. The DNA is as follows: TGCAGCGTTCTACAGGGTACCGGGGAGCTGTTTTTT. Its translation reads: CSVLQGTGELFF.